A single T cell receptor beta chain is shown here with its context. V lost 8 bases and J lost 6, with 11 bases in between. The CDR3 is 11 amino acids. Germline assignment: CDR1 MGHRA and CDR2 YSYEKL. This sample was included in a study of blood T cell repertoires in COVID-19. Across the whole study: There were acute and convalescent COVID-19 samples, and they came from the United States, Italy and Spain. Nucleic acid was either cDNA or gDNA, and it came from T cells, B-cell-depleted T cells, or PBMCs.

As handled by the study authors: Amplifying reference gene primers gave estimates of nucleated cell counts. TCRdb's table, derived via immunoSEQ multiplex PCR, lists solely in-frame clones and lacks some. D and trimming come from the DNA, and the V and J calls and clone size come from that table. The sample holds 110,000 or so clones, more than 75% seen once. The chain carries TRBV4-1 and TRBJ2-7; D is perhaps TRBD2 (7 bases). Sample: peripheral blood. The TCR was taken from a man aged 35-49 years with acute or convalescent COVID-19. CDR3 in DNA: TGCGCCAGCGGGGGGGCGGCCGAGCAGTACTTC. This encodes CASGGAAEQYF.